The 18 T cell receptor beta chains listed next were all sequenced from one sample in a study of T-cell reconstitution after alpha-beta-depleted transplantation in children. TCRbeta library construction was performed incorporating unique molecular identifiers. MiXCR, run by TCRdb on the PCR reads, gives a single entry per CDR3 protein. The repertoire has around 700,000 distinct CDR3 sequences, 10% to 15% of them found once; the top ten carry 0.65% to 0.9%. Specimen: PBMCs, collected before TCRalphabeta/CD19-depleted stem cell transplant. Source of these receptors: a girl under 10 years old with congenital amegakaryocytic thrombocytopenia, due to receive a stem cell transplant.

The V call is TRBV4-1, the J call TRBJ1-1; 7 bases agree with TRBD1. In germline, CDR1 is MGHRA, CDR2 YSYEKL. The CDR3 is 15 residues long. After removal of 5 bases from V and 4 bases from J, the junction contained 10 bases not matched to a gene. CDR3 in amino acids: CASSAPTGVATEAFF. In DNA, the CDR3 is TGCGCCAGCAGCGCGCCTACAGGGGTCGCCACTGAAGCTTTCTTT.

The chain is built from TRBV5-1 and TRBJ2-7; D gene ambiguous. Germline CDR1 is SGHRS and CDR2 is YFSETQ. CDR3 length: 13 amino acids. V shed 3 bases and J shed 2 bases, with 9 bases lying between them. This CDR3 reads CASSSPPTYEQYF. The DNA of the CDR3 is TGCGCCAGCAGCTCCCCTCCAACCTACGAGCAGTACTTC.

CDR3 DNA: TGTGCCACGCAAACACGGGGCTACACAGATACGCAGTATTTT. Residues: CATQTRGYTDTQYF. V gene TRBV30 combines with J gene TRBJ2-3; tentatively, D is TRBD1 or TRBD2 (5 bases each). Trimming shortened V by 8 bases and J by 2 bases, and 17 bases separated the two germline ends. Germline V lookup: CDR1 GTSNPN, CDR2 SVGIG (reference sequence). This CDR3 is built from 14 residues.

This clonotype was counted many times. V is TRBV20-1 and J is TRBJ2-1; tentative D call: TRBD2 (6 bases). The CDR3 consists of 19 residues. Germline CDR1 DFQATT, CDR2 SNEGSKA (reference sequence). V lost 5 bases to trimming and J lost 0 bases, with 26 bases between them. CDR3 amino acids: CSAPLTSKGWMSSYNEQFF. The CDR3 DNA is TGCAGTGCTCCCCTGACTAGTAAGGGATGGATGAGCTCCTACAATGAGCAGTTCTTC.

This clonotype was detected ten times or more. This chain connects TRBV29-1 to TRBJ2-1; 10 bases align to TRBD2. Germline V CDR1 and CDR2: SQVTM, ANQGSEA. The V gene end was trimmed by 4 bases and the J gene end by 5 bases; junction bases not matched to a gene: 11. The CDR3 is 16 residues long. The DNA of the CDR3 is TGCAGCGTTGGACTGAGGCTAGCGGGAGTGGACAATGAGCAGTTCTTC. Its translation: CSVGLRLAGVDNEQFF.

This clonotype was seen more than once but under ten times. CDR3 in amino acids: CASSQGDINEKLFF. DNA for the CDR3: TGTGCCAGCAGCCAGGGGGACATTAATGAAAAACTGTTTTTT. The rearrangement joins TRBV2 to TRBJ1-4; 7 nucleotides line up with TRBD1. The germline CDR1 and CDR2 sequences are SNHLY and FYNNEI. Unmatched junction bases numbered 5, after V lost 6 bases and J lost 4 bases. CDR3 length: 14 residues.

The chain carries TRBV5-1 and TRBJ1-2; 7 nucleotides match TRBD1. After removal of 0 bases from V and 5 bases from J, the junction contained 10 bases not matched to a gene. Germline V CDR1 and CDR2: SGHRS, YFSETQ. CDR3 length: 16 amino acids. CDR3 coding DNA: TGCGCCAGCAGCTTGGGCGGGACAGAGATAGCTTATGGCTACACCTTC. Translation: CASSLGGTEIAYGYTF.

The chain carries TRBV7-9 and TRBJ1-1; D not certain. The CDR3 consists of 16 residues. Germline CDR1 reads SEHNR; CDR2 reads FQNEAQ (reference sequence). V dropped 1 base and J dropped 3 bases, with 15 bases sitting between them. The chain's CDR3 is CASSLGLSGQHTEAFF. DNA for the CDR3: TGTGCCAGCAGCTTAGGTCTCTCCGGGCAGCACACTGAAGCTTTCTTT. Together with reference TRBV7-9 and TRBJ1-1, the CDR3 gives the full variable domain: DTGVSQNPRHKITKRGQNVTFRCDPISEHNRLYWYRQTLGQGPEFLTYFQNEAQLEKSRLLSDRFSAERPKGSFSTLEIQRTEQGDSAMYLCASSLGLSGQHTEAFFGQGTRLTVV.

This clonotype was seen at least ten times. CDR3 in amino acids: CSVDDPGLAGRNTGELFF. Here the CDR3 DNA reads TGCAGCGTTGATGACCCTGGACTAGCGGGACGAAACACCGGGGAGCTGTTTTTT. The rearrangement uses TRBV29-1 and TRBJ2-2, with 12 bases aligning to TRBD2. Looked up from germline, CDR1 is SQVTM and CDR2 is ANQGSEA. CDR3 size: 18 residues. With 3 bases clipped from V and 2 bases from J, the junction kept 10 bases outside the gene matches.

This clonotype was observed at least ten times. CDR3 protein: CSATGTLNQPQHF. The CDR3 DNA is TGCAGTGCGACCGGGACACTGAATCAGCCCCAGCATTTT. The V gene is TRBV20-1, the J gene TRBJ1-5; maybe TRBD1 (6 bases). Germline CDR1 DFQATT, CDR2 SNEGSKA (reference sequence). Between the trimmed V and J ends, which lost 6 bases and 4 bases, there was a span of 13 bases. CDR3 length: 13 residues.

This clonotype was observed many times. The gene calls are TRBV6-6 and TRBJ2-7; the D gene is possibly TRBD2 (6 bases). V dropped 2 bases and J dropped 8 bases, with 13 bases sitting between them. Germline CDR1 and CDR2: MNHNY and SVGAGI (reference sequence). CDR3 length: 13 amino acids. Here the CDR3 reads CASSYAPREKQYF. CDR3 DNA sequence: TGTGCCAGCAGTTACGCTCCACGGGAGAAGCAGTACTTC.

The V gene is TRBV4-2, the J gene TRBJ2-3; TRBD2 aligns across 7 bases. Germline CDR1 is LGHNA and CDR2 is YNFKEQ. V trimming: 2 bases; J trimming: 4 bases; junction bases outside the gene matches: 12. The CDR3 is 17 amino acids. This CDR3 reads CASSQHDGRELADTQYF. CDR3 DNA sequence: TGTGCCAGCAGCCAACATGATGGGCGGGAGCTTGCAGATACGCAGTATTTT.

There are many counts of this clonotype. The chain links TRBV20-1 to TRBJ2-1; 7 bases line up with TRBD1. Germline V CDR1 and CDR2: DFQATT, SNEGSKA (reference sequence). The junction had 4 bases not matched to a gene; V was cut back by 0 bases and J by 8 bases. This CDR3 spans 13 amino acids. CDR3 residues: CSARDHRGHEQFF. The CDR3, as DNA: TGCAGTGCTAGAGATCATAGGGGGCATGAGCAGTTCTTC.

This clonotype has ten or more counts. The DNA of the CDR3 is TGCGCCTCGGGACAGAGCAATCAGCCCCAGCATTTT. Its protein is CASGQSNQPQHF. The V and J genes are TRBV10-1 and TRBJ1-5, with 7 bases identical to TRBD1. J was trimmed by 1 base and V by 11 bases; bases with no gene match: 2. The germline V gene has CDR1 WNHNN and CDR2 SYGVQD (reference sequence). The CDR3 is made up of 12 amino acids.

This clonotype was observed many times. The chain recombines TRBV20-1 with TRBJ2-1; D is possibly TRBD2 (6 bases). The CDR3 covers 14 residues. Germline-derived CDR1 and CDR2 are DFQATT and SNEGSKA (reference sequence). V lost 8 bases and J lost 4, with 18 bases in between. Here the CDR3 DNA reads TGCAGTCCAATACAATTTGGGGGGTACAATGAGCAGTTCTTC. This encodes CSPIQFGGYNEQFF.

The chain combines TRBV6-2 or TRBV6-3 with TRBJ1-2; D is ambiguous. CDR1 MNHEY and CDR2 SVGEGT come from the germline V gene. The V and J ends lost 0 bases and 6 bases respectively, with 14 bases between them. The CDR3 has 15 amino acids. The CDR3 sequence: CASSYSVPGGDGYTF. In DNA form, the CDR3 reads TGTGCCAGCAGTTACTCGGTCCCCGGCGGGGATGGCTACACCTTC.

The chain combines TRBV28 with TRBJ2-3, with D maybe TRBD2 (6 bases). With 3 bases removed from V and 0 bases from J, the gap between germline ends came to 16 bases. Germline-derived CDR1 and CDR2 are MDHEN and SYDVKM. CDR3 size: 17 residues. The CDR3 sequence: CASSLGSGSLSTDTQYF. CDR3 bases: TGTGCCAGCAGTTTGGGGTCCGGGAGCCTGAGCACAGATACGCAGTATTTT.

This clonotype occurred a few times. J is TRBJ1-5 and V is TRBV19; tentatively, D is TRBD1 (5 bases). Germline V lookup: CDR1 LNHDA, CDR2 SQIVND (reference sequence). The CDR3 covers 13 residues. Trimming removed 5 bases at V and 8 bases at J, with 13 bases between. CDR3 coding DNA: TGTGCCAGTAGTTGGACCGAGGGGAAGCCCCAGCATTTT. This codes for CASSWTEGKPQHF.